These T cell receptor beta chains were read from a single sample in a study of cytomegalovirus exposure and HLA in healthy donors. TCRdb keeps only in-frame clones here, not all; method: immunoSEQ multiplex PCR. The sample data list just over 150,000 clones. The sample taken for sequencing was PBMCs. Every receptor here comes from a man aged 25-45 years in good health and CMV-seronegative. Both conserved end residues are trimmed from each CDR3.

>TRBV5-1|TRBJ2-1
ASSPRPPEGPNEQF
>TRBV10-3|TRBJ2-7
AIRGGRGYEQY
>TRBV6-4|TRBJ1-2
ASSADRVNYGYT
>TRBV11-2|TRBJ2-6
ASSAGSGANVLT
>TRBV19|TRBJ2-1
ASSISQRLYNEQF
>TRBV7-2|TRBJ1-1
ASSFSGTENTEAF
>TRBV28|TRBJ1-2
LAGTANYGYT
>TRBV27|TRBJ2-2
ASSWGQVETGELF
>TRBV12-5|TRBJ2-1
ASGRGSGGVSNEQF
>TRBV5-5|TRBJ2-2
ASSPGWRTGNTGELF
>TRBV2|TRBJ2-3
ASSGQGRADTQY
>TRBV5-1|TRBJ2-7
ASSNTGPPFYEQY
>TRBV25-1|TRBJ2-7
ASSEYRGSAYEQY
>TRBV6-1|TRBJ1-5
ASSEVGTYSNQPQH
>TRBV5-6|TRBJ2-5
ASSRLGVGTSEETQY
>TRBV6-5|TRBJ2-7
ASSLGRGDYEQY
>TRBV7-2|TRBJ2-1
ASSLVGGGEQF
>TRBV11-2|TRBJ2-2
ASSFGSGRGGELF
>TRBV6-4|TRBJ1-1
ASSDSERSLNTEAF
>TRBV5-4|-
ASSPGGTGGHPYEQY
>TRBV5-1|TRBJ2-3
ASSPLRGDTQY
>TRBV7-3|TRBJ2-1
ASSLLAGGYNEQF
>TRBV6-5|TRBJ2-7
ASSSPGQGIYEQY
>TRBV27|TRBJ2-6
ASSRRDRGDSGANVLT
>TRBV5-1|TRBJ1-3
ASSPRTDFTGNTIY
>TRBV5-1|TRBJ1-1
ASSLGTEEAF
>TRBV7-6|TRBJ2-7
ASSLFSGVGYEQY
>TRBV6-5|TRBJ2-3
ASSYPSGETQY
>TRBV28|TRBJ1-2
ASSPGQGIYGYT
>TRBV7-2|TRBJ2-5
ASSSSYQETQY
>TRBV4-3|TRBJ2-2
ASSDSGREKAGELF
>TRBV18|TRBJ2-3
ASSPPTSGSHTQY
>TRBV6-4|TRBJ2-6
ASSDSGGSGANVLT
>TRBV6-4|TRBJ2-2
ASSEGTRDTGELF
>TRBV27|TRBJ2-3
ASSSLAVFSTDTQY
>TRBV11-2|TRBJ2-7
ASNRETDSYEQY
>TRBV7-9|TRBJ2-7
ASSLDRALDEQY
>TRBV7-9|TRBJ1-2
ASSYKDRPGYT
>TRBV28|TRBJ1-4
ASSPLGQGGEKLF
>TRBV28|TRBJ2-7
ASSNTGTGTYEQY
>TRBV4-1|TRBJ1-1
ASSHAAEAF
>TRBV27|TRBJ2-1
ASTPLRGRGNDEQF
>TRBV4-1|TRBJ2-1
ASSHIAGVTYNEQF
>TRBV7-2|TRBJ2-4
ASSLSRAGGTKNIQY
>TRBV7-3|TRBJ2-2
ASSLYNTGELF
>TRBV27|TRBJ2-5
ASSYGVQETQY
>TRBV6-4|TRBJ1-6
ASSEMPGSSYNSPLH
>TRBV18|TRBJ1-5
ASSPTASGINQPQH